This entry features one T cell receptor (beta chain) sequence. The target antigen is unknown. This specimen includes other DNA sequences encoding the same CDR3. These data come from a study of shared clonotypes between healthy human individuals. General observations from the study: In this cohort, only blood was sampled, and tissue repertoires likely differ.

V lost 5 bases and J lost 5, with 6 bases in between. The CDR3 length is 11 residues. In germline, CDR1 is SEHNR, CDR2 FQNEAQ (reference sequence). Clones were read by immunoSEQ multiplex PCR, and TCRdb kept only the in-frame ones, dropping some. The sample has over 1.5 million clones; 95% to 99% are singletons. The source material was naive CD4+ T cells sorted from blood. The subset here: CD45RA+ positively selected. V usage is TRBV7-9 and J usage is TRBJ2-5; D unresolved. This sequence originates from a young man in good health. The DNA for the CDR3 is TGTGCCAGCAGCGTCCAGGAGACCCAGTACTTC. Translation gives CASSVQETQYF.